Listed below are T cell receptor beta chains from one sample, sequenced in a study of T cell responses to AZD1222 COVID-19 vaccine. Generated by immunoSEQ multiplex PCR, the TCRdb table keeps only in-frame clones and is missing some. The repertoire has about 130,000 clones, 90% of them found once; the top ten carry 6.9%. The sequencing here drew on peripheral blood, taken on day 0 of AZD1222 vaccination. These receptors were taken from an adult in good health. The CDR3 runs from the conserved cysteine through the conserved F or W. The D gene is left open where the match is weak. Size is omitted from some rows. Given values are once, few, many or a class for expanded clones.

D gene: .
clone size: .
J gene: TRBJ2-7
V gene: TRBV28
CDR3 DNA: TGTGCCAGCAGTGCACCGGGGGCCCCCAGCGAGCAGTACTTC
CDR3 protein: CASSAPGAPSEQYF

D gene: .
clone size: .
J gene: TRBJ1-6
V gene: TRBV19
CDR3 DNA: TGTGCCAGTACCCCCGGGCAGGGGAATTCACCCCTCCACTTT
CDR3 protein: CASTPGQGNSPLHF

D gene: .
clone size: .
J gene: TRBJ2-1
V gene: TRBV5-4
CDR3 DNA: TGTGCCAGCAGCTTGACAGGGCATGAGCAGTTCTTC
CDR3 protein: CASSLTGHEQFF

D gene: .
clone size: .
J gene: TRBJ1-1
V gene: TRBV4-2
CDR3 DNA: TGTGCCAGCACTCCGCCCCGGGGTAGCACTGAAGCTTTCTTT
CDR3 protein: CASTPPRGSTEAFF

D gene: .
clone size: .
J gene: TRBJ2-2
V gene: TRBV14
CDR3 DNA: TGTGCCAGCAGCCGCTTACTAGGCTTCAGTGGCACCGGGGAGCTGTTTTTT
CDR3 protein: CASSRLLGFSGTGELFF

D gene: TRBD1
clone size: .
J gene: TRBJ2-5
V gene: TRBV28
CDR3 DNA: TGTGCCAGCAGTCCGGGACAGTCCCAAGAGACCCAGTACTTC
CDR3 protein: CASSPGQSQETQYF

D gene: .
clone size: .
J gene: TRBJ2-2
V gene: TRBV5-4
CDR3 DNA: TGTGCCAGCAGCTTGGAGCGGATGGGGTCGAGCACCGGGGAGCTGTTTTTT
CDR3 protein: CASSLERMGSSTGELFF

D gene: .
clone size: .
J gene: TRBJ2-7
V gene: TRBV11-2
CDR3 DNA: TGTGCCAGCAGCTTAGAACTGTCCTACGAGCAGTACTTC
CDR3 protein: CASSLELSYEQYF

D gene: TRBD1
clone size: .
J gene: TRBJ1-2
V gene: TRBV27
CDR3 DNA: TGTGCCAGCAGTTTATCGGGACAGACTTATGGCTACACCTTC
CDR3 protein: CASSLSGQTYGYTF

D gene: TRBD1
clone size: .
J gene: TRBJ2-3
V gene: TRBV29-1
CDR3 DNA: TGCAGCGTTGAAGATAGGGACAGGGCTAGCACAGATACGCAGTATTTT
CDR3 protein: CSVEDRDRASTDTQYF

D gene: .
clone size: .
J gene: TRBJ2-7
V gene: TRBV4-3
CDR3 DNA: TGCGCCAGCAGCCAATTCGCCGGGGCTGACTACGAGCAGTACTTC
CDR3 protein: CASSQFAGADYEQYF

D gene: TRBD2
clone size: .
J gene: TRBJ2-1
V gene: TRBV6-2/TRBV6-3
CDR3 DNA: TGTGCCAGCAGTTACCCCCCCCGGGGGGGGACCTACAATGAGCAGTTCTTC
CDR3 protein: CASSYPPRGGTYNEQFF

D gene: .
clone size: .
J gene: TRBJ1-6
V gene: TRBV4-3
CDR3 DNA: TGCGCCAGCAGCCAATTTTTTGGGATTCCACCCCTCCACTTT
CDR3 protein: CASSQFFGIPPLHF

D gene: TRBD1
clone size: once
J gene: TRBJ1-6
V gene: TRBV7-9
CDR3 DNA: TGTGCCAGCAGCTCAACGACAGGGACCGCTTCACCCCTCCACTTT
CDR3 protein: CASSSTTGTASPLHF

D gene: .
clone size: .
J gene: TRBJ2-5
V gene: TRBV15
CDR3 DNA: TGTGCCACCAGCAGATACACCGCGGGGGAGACCCAGTACTTC
CDR3 protein: CATSRYTAGETQYF

D gene: TRBD2
clone size: .
J gene: TRBJ2-2
V gene: TRBV19
CDR3 DNA: TGTGCCAGTAGCCCCGGTCGGGGGGTCGGGGAGCTGTTTTTT
CDR3 protein: CASSPGRGVGELFF